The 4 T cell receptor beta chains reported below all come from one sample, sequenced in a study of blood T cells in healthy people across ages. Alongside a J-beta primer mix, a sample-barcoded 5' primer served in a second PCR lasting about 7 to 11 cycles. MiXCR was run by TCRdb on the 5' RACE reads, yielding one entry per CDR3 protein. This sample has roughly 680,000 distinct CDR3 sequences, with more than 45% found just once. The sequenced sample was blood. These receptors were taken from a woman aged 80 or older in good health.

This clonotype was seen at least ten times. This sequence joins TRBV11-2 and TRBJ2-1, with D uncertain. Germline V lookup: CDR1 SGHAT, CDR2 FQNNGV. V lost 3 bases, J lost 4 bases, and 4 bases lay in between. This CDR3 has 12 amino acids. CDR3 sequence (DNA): TGTGCCAGCAGCTTCGTATACAATGAGCAGTTCTTC. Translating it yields CASSFVYNEQFF.

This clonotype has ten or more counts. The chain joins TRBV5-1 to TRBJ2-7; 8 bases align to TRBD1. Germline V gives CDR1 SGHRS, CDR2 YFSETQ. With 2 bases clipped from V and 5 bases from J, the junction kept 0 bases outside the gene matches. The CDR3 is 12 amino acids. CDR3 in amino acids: CASSLQGDEQYF. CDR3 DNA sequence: TGCGCCAGCAGCTTACAGGGGGACGAGCAGTACTTC.

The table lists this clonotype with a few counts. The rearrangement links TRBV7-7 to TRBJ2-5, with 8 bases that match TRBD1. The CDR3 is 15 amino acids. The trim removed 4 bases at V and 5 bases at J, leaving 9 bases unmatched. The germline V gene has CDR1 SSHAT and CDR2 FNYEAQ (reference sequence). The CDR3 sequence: CASSSQRTGRETQYF. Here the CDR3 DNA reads TGTGCCAGCAGCTCGCAACGGACAGGGAGGGAGACCCAGTACTTC.

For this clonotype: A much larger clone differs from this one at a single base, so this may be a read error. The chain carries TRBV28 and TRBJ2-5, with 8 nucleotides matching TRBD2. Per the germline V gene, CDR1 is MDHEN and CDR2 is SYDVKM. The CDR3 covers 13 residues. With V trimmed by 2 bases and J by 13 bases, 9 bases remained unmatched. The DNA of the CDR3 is TGTGCCAGCAGTTTAGTACTAGCGGCTGGTCCGTACTTC. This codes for CASSLVLAAGPYF.